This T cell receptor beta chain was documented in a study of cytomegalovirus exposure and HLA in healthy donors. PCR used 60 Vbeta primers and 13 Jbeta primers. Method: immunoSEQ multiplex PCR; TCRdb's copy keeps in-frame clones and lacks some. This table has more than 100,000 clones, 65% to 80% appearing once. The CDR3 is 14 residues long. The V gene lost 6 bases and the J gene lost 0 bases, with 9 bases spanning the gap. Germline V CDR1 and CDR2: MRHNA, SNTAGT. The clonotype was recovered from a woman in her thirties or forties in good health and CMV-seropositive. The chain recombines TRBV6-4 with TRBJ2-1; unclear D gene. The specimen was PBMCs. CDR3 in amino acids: CASSIESSYNEQFF. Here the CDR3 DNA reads TGTGCCAGCAGCATAGAGAGCTCCTACAATGAGCAGTTCTTC.